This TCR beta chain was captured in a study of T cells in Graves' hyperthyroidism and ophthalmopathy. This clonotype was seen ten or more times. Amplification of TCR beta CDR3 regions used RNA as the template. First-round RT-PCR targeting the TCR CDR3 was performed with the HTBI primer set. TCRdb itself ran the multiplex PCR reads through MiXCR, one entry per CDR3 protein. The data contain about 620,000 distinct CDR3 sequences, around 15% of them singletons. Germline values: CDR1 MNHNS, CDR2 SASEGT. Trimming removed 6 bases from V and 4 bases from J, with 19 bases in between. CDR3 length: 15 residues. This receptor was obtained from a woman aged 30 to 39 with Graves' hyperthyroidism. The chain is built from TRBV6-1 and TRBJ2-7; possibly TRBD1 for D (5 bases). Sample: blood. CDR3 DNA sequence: TGTGCCAGCAGCCTTGGACACCCCTCCCTGTACGAGCAGTACTTC. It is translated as CASSLGHPSLYEQYF.